This passage covers 22 T cell receptor beta chains from one sample sequenced in a study of CD8 T cell repertoires and HIV-1 epitope variants. Using immunoSEQ multiplex PCR, the repertoire was profiled, and TCRdb retains in-frame clones only, with some absent. Here the sample spans more than 2,500 clones, about 69% being singletons. Their recognized antigens are unknown. Sequencing was performed on cultured CD8+ T cells derived from PBMCs. The receptors come from a male donor with HIV.

This clone was counted between two and nine times. The chain couples TRBV28 to TRBJ1-5; the D gene is possibly TRBD1 (6 bases). V lost 6 bases, J lost 0 bases, and 12 bases lay in between. CDR3 length: 15 amino acids. Germline loops: CDR1 MDHEN, CDR2 SYDVKM. Here the CDR3 DNA reads TGTGCCAGCAGAAAGGGGGGTTATAGCAATCAGCCCCAGCATTTT. Residues: CASRKGGYSNQPQHF.

The chain is built from TRBV7-9 and TRBJ1-2; D call uncertain. CDR1 is SEHNR and CDR2 is FQNEAQ in the germline V gene (reference sequence). The V and J ends lost 7 bases and 2 bases respectively, with 11 bases between them. The CDR3 contains 13 residues. The CDR3 DNA sequence: TGTGCCAGCACCTTCCTCGGGAACTATGGCTACACCTTC. This sequence encodes CASTFLGNYGYTF.

The gene calls are TRBV7-7 and TRBJ2-5; D unclear. V was clipped by 0 bases and J by 5 bases, with 10 bases between them. The CDR3 is 14 amino acids. Germline CDR1 reads SSHAT; CDR2 reads FNYEAQ (reference sequence). This CDR3 reads CASSLAPERETQYF. The CDR3, as DNA: TGTGCCAGCAGCTTAGCTCCCGAGAGGGAGACCCAGTACTTC.

This chain connects TRBV27 to TRBJ1-1; D ambiguous. Looked up from germline, CDR1 is MNHEY and CDR2 is SMNVEV (reference sequence). CDR3 length: 13 residues. V was shortened by 0 bases and J by 5 bases, with 7 bases between the two germline ends. The CDR3 coding sequence is TGTGCCAGCAGTTTATCCTTGGTGACTGAAGCTTTCTTT. This sequence encodes CASSLSLVTEAFF.

This clone appeared a few times. The chain links TRBV9 to TRBJ2-7; the D gene is possibly TRBD1 (5 bases). This CDR3 has 13 residues. The ends were cut back, 4 bases at V and 3 bases at J, with 11 bases in the middle. From germline, CDR1 is SGDLS and CDR2 YYNGEE. The CDR3 coding sequence is TGTGCCAGCAGCCCCCAAACAGGCTACGAGCAGTACTTC. Amino acid sequence: CASSPQTGYEQYF.

This chain uses TRBV9 with TRBJ2-7; perhaps TRBD1 as D (6 bases). V was cut by 0 bases and J by 6 bases, with 22 bases left in between. Germline CDR1 and CDR2: SGDLS and YYNGEE. This CDR3 has 17 amino acids. The CDR3 DNA reads TGTGCCAGCAGCGTAGAGGGAGTCGGGACAAGCCAGGCCGAGCAGTACTTC. It yields the protein CASSVEGVGTSQAEQYF.

This chain connects TRBV6-5 to TRBJ2-3; D remains ambiguous. The V end lost 4 bases, the J end lost 2 bases, and 10 bases lay between the germline ends. Germline assignment: CDR1 MNHEY and CDR2 SVGAGI. There are 14 residues in the CDR3. The CDR3 reads CASSSNMNTDTQYF. CDR3 DNA sequence: TGTGCCAGCAGTTCAAATATGAACACAGATACGCAGTATTTT.

The V gene is TRBV12-5, the J gene TRBJ2-3; 8 nucleotides line up with TRBD1. Germline trimming cut 2 bases from V and 1 base from J; bases unmatched to any gene: 11. This CDR3 is built from 18 residues. CDR1 is LGHNT and CDR2 is FRNRAP in the germline V gene. CDR3 nucleotides: TGTGCTAGTGGTTTGCAGACAGGGGAAGTTTTGGGCACAGATACGCAGTATTTT. Amino acid sequence: CASGLQTGEVLGTDTQYF.

V usage is TRBV7-2 and J usage is TRBJ2-3, with 11 bases that match TRBD2. Per the germline V gene, CDR1 is SGHTA and CDR2 is FQGNSA. This CDR3 comprises 18 residues. Trimming at V came to 3 bases and at J to 4 bases, leaving 12 bases not matched to a gene. The CDR3 loop reads CASSFLGTSGRGADTQYF. The DNA for the CDR3 is TGTGCCAGCAGCTTTCTTGGAACTAGCGGGAGAGGCGCAGATACGCAGTATTTT.

CDR3 sequence reads: CASTPGDRGPYGYGYTF. Here the CDR3 DNA reads TGTGCCAGCACCCCCGGGGACAGGGGACCCTACGGCTATGGCTACACCTTC. The chain joins TRBV28 to TRBJ1-2; TRBD1 aligns across 10 bases. V gave up 7 bases and J gave up 4 bases; unmatched junction bases: 15. The CDR3 totals 17 residues. Germline CDR1 MDHEN, CDR2 SYDVKM.

V usage is TRBV10-3 and J usage is TRBJ2-5, with D possibly matching TRBD2 (6 bases). Germline CDR1 and CDR2: ENHRY and SYGVKD. The CDR3 length is 15 residues. V lost 2 bases and J 1 base, leaving 11 bases between the germline ends. The CDR3 protein is CAISETAGSQETQYF. CDR3 sequence (DNA): TGTGCCATCAGTGAGACCGCGGGGAGCCAAGAGACCCAGTACTTC.

The chain links TRBV25-1 to TRBJ1-1; D unclear. Germline-derived CDR1 and CDR2 are MGHDK and SYGVNS. This CDR3 spans 16 amino acids. Between the trimmed V and J ends, which lost 0 bases and 0 bases, there was a span of 11 bases. This chain's CDR3 is CASSEYGAPMNTEAFF. In nucleotides, the CDR3 is TGTGCCAGCAGTGAATACGGTGCCCCCATGAACACTGAAGCTTTCTTT.

The chain recombines TRBV7-9 with TRBJ1-1; D unclear. V lost 1 base, J lost 5 bases, and 2 bases lay in between. Per the germline V gene, CDR1 is SEHNR and CDR2 is FQNEAQ (reference sequence). CDR3 length equals 11 residues. The CDR3 nucleotides are TGTGCCAGCAGCTTAGATACTGAAGCTTTCTTT. Translated: CASSLDTEAFF.

The chain combines TRBV12-5 with TRBJ2-2; the D gene is possibly TRBD1 (5 bases). V dropped 0 bases and J dropped 1 base, with 9 bases sitting between them. The CDR3 is 16 amino acids. CDR1 is LGHNT and CDR2 is FRNRAP in the germline V gene. The CDR3 DNA sequence: TGTGCTAGTGGTTTGGTAGCAGGGTGGAACACCGGGGAGCTGTTTTTT. Amino acid sequence: CASGLVAGWNTGELFF.

The chain combines TRBV11-2 with TRBJ2-1; maybe TRBD2 (6 bases). The CDR3 has 17 residues. From germline, CDR1 is SGHAT and CDR2 FQNNGV. V lost 1 base and J lost 5, with 18 bases in between. DNA of the CDR3: TGTGCCAGCAGCTTAGGAGGGGCGGGATCGCAAAACAATGAGCAGTTCTTC. It is translated as CASSLGGAGSQNNEQFF.

The V and J genes are TRBV10-2 and TRBJ2-7, with 14 bases that match TRBD2. V lost 4 bases, J lost 3 bases, and 5 bases stayed unmatched. Germline lookup yields CDR1 WSHSY and CDR2 SAAADI. The CDR3 length is 16 residues. The CDR3, as DNA: TGCGCCAGCAGTGCCGGACTAGCGGGAGGAGTCTACGAGCAGTACTTC. Amino acids: CASSAGLAGGVYEQYF.

This clone was counted a few times. The chain combines TRBV28 with TRBJ1-3; D unresolved. CDR1 and CDR2 from the germline V gene are MDHEN and SYDVKM. The CDR3 is 15 amino acids. V lost 8 bases, J lost 0 bases, and 14 bases lay in between. The CDR3 DNA is TGTGCCAGCTCGTGGAGGGTGATCTCTGGAAACACCATATATTTT. Its protein is CASSWRVISGNTIYF. Full variable domain (rest looked up from reference TRBV28 and TRBJ1-3): DVKVTQSSRYLVKRTGEKVFLECVQDMDHENMFWYRQDPGLGLRLIYFSYDVKMKEKGDIPEGYSVSREKKERFSLILESASTNQTSMYLCASSWRVISGNTIYFGEGSWLTVV.

V is TRBV6-4 and J is TRBJ2-2, with TRBD1 identical over 11 bases. The CDR3 extends over 14 amino acids. V shed 7 bases, J shed 4 bases, and the junction held 2 bases outside the gene matches. CDR1 and CDR2 (germline): MRHNA, SNTAGT. The CDR3 loop is CASTGTGGTGELFF. The CDR3 DNA reads TGTGCCAGCACCGGGACAGGGGGCACCGGGGAGCTGTTTTTT.

The chain has TRBV7-2 and TRBJ2-7, with D possibly being TRBD1 or TRBD2 (5 bases each). The V gene lost 4 bases and the J gene lost 2 bases, with 12 bases spanning the gap. Germline-derived CDR1 and CDR2 are SGHTA and FQGNSA. CDR3 length: 14 residues. CDR3: CASSYLGTAYEQYF. In DNA form, the CDR3 reads TGTGCCAGCAGCTACCTTGGGACGGCCTACGAGCAGTACTTC.

This clone was observed a handful of times. This chain uses TRBV27 with TRBJ2-7; 12 nucleotides match TRBD2. V lost 5 bases, J lost 0 bases, and 5 bases stayed unmatched. This CDR3 is 16 amino acids long. The germline V gene encodes CDR1 MNHEY and CDR2 SMNVEV (reference sequence). CDR3 region: CASSPSGLAGSYEQYF. The CDR3 nucleotides read TGTGCCAGCAGTCCGTCGGGACTAGCGGGCTCCTACGAGCAGTACTTC.

This clone has just a few counts. V usage is TRBV27 and J usage is TRBJ2-3; D not resolved. Trimming cost V 3 bases and J 0 bases, with 4 bases left between them. Looked up from germline, CDR1 is MNHEY and CDR2 is SMNVEV (reference sequence). This CDR3 has 13 residues. The CDR3 sequence: CASSLSSTDTQYF. DNA of the CDR3: TGTGCCAGCAGTTTGTCCAGCACAGATACGCAGTATTTT.

The V gene is TRBV7-9, the J gene TRBJ1-4, with 9 bases lining up with TRBD1. The germline CDR1 and CDR2 sequences are SEHNR and FQNEAQ (reference sequence). V was pared by 5 bases and J by 1 base, with 8 bases of the junction left unmatched. The CDR3 spans 17 residues. The CDR3 nucleotides are TGTGCCAGCAGCCCCGGGACAGGGATCGTAACTAATGAAAAACTGTTTTTT. This gives the protein CASSPGTGIVTNEKLFF.